This T cell receptor (beta chain) was retrieved from a study of shared clonotypes between healthy human individuals. Broader study findings: The sampled material consisted only of blood, and tissue repertoires are likely to differ.

This CDR3 has 15 residues. Per germline, CDR1 SGHAT and CDR2 FQNNGV. Deletions cut 5 bases from V and 3 bases from J, with 14 bases between. In the original processing: Junction-only sequences produced by ImmunoSEQ had no quality scores, so filtering differed. Only in-frame clones appear in the TCRdb table, and some are missing; sequencing was by immunoSEQ multiplex PCR. The V and J calls and the clone size are those of that table, but D and trimming were determined from the DNA. The table records around 500,000 clones, about 84% of them present only once. Turning to this clone: Its specificity is unknown.

The rearrangement uses TRBV11-2 and TRBJ1-3; D gene unclear. The material sequenced was PBMCs. The clonotype was recovered from a woman between 40 and 55 years old in good health. Some clones in this sample may be carry-over from other donors' samples. The CDR3 DNA is TGTGCCAGCAGCCCCAATCCGGGGAGTGGAAACACCATATATTTT. It codes for CASSPNPGSGNTIYF.